A selection of T cell receptor beta chains follows, all from one sample in a study of shared clonotypes between healthy human individuals. Sequenced by immunoSEQ multiplex PCR; TCRdb stores in-frame clones only, minus some. The data show 2 million to 2.5 million clones, with 85% to 95% seen just once and 0.37% held by the top ten. The sequenced sample consisted of naive CD4+ T cells from PBMCs. These receptors were obtained from a man younger than 30 in good health. Some clones in this sample may be carry-over from other donors' samples. CDR3s leave out the opening cysteine and the closing phenylalanine or tryptophan.

>TRBV28|TRBJ2-2
ASSPPGGRVGELF
>TRBV7-2|TRBJ2-5
ASSSGRETQY
>TRBV29-1|TRBJ2-7
SVRGLSAYEQY
>TRBV5-1|TRBJ2-3
ASSLVLVTDTQY
>TRBV11-2|TRBJ2-4
ASSTDRAVNIQY
>TRBV4-2|NA
ASSQADGTYEQY
>TRBV5-1|TRBJ2-5
ASSLGGRAQETQY
>TRBV7-9|TRBJ1-3
ASSKDRPSGNTIY
>TRBV28|TRBJ2-1
ASSSSGRDSNEQF
>TRBV30|TRBJ2-7
AWRPKALSYEQY
>TRBV7-9|TRBJ2-1
ASSLYRVNEQF
>TRBV28|TRBJ2-1
ASRPRDRVYNEQF
>TRBV10-3|TRBJ1-5
AISDRGQGFQPQH
>TRBV7-9|TRBJ1-2
ASSLETGGEYGYT
>TRBV11-1|TRBJ2-5
ASSSPAGPIRAQY
>TRBV5-6|TRBJ1-1
ASSSPPGTGGGEAF
>TRBV7-9|TRBJ2-3
ASSLPSSGRSADTQY
>TRBV11-1|TRBJ2-3
ASSSSGQGTDTQY
>TRBV28|TRBJ2-7
ASTVKEPYEQY
>TRBV6-1|TRBJ2-7
ASSTQIEQY
>TRBV5-1|TRBJ2-2
TSRGTGIATGELF
>TRBV7-2|TRBJ2-5
ASSLFQTYQETQY
>TRBV15|TRBJ2-1
ATSRDKREGPYNEQF
>TRBV7-9|TRBJ2-3
ASSLGQGSGTQY
>TRBV7-2|TRBJ1-2
ASSLEVDSPYGYT
>TRBV5-1|TRBJ2-2
ASSLNAVTNTGELF
>TRBV5-1|TRBJ1-4
ASSLDPGQSVNEKLF
>TRBV28|TRBJ1-6
ASGYRSLH
>TRBV4-2|TRBJ1-4
ASSRAGTTATNEKLF
>TRBV18|TRBJ1-2
ASSPQGQQNYGYT
>TRBV5-1|TRBJ2-7
ASSSSTGGEYEQY
>TRBV7-8|TRBJ2-3
ASSLEGPSGSWTDTQY
>TRBV5-1|TRBJ2-6
ASSLAALGANVLT
>TRBV13|TRBJ2-7
ASSTGQGATYEQY
>TRBV30|TRBJ2-7
AWSADTQQY
>TRBV29-1|TRBJ2-1
SVFGRADDNEQF
>TRBV15|TRBJ1-4
ATSRDRDEKLF
>TRBV7-3|TRBJ2-1
ASSSGTANNEQF
>TRBV28|TRBJ2-7
ASTPRGLGQGAYEQY
>TRBV27|TRBJ1-6
ASSLDGIRNSPLH
>TRBV18|TRBJ1-5
ASSPLMGQPQH